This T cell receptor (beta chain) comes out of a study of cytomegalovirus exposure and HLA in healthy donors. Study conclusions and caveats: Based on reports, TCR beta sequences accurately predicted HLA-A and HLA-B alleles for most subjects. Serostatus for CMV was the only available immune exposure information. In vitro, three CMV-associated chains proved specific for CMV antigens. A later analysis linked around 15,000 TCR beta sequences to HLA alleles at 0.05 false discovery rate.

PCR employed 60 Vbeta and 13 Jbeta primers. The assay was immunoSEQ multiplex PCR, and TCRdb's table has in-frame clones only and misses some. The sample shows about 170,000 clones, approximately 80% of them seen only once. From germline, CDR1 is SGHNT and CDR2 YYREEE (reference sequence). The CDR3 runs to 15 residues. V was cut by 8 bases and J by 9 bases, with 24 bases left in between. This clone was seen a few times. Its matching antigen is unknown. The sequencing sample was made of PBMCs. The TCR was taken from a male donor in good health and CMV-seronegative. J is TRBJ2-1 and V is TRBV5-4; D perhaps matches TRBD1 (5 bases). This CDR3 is CASLFWGGASSEQFF. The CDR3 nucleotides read TGTGCCAGTCTATTTTGGGGCGGAGCCAGTAGTGAGCAGTTCTTC.